This T cell receptor beta chain was captured in a study of T cells in Graves' hyperthyroidism and ophthalmopathy. Findings and limits, study-wide: Most thyroid clonotypes expanded above 0.001 were also detected in blood.

This clonotype was counted many times. What it binds is unknown. Amplification yielded TCR beta CDR3 regions, with RNA transcripts as the source. Using the HTBI primer set, a first-round RT-PCR was run on the TCR CDR3. One entry per CDR3 protein results from TCRdb running MiXCR on the multiplex PCR reads. The repertoire has 210,000 or so distinct CDR3 sequences, approximately 17% of them found once; the top ten carry 50%. V was pared by 6 bases and J by 1 base, with 11 bases between. This CDR3 comprises 14 residues. Germline V gene lookup returns CDR1 MNHNS and CDR2 SASEGT. The TCR comes from a man aged 45-65 years with Graves' hyperthyroidism. The chain recombines TRBV6-1 with TRBJ2-3; D not certain. Sequencing input: blood. CDR3 residues: CASRVGSRTDTQYF. Here the CDR3 DNA reads TGTGCCAGCAGGGTCGGCAGCCGCACAGATACGCAGTATTTT.